This T cell receptor beta chain was identified during a study of shared clonotypes between healthy human individuals. Overall study context: Donors had three CD4 naive, three CD4 memory, two CD8 naive and one CD8 memory plate apiece. Study-level findings and limits: The study sampled only blood, and tissue repertoires likely differ. Generally, naive subsets (rather than memory subsets) showed larger estimated richness.

Points on this clone: Its antigen remains unknown.

From germline, CDR1 is SGDLS and CDR2 YYNGEE. This CDR3 comprises 14 residues. With V trimmed by 4 bases and J by 1 base, 2 bases remained unmatched. Clones were read by immunoSEQ multiplex PCR, and TCRdb kept only the in-frame ones, dropping some. This table has 800,000 to 950,000 clones, about 96% appearing once. Naivety among CD8 cells was defined by CD45RO negativity and positive CCR7 selection, thereby excluding terminally differentiated effector memory CD45RA+ cells. All donors qualified as healthy HIV-negative adults and had experienced no recent acute infections or vaccinations. The sequence was collected from a man aged 30 to 39 in good health. The J gene is TRBJ2-3, the V gene TRBV9; 8 bases fit TRBD2. Sequencing was carried out using naive CD8+ T cells sorted from blood. CDR3 nucleotides: TGTGCCAGCAGCCGGGAGGGCGGCACAGATACGCAGTATTTT. This sequence encodes CASSREGGTDTQYF.